This TCR beta chain appears in the sequencing data of a study of human thymus T cells. The CDR3 extends over 15 amino acids. V gave up 3 bases and J gave up 0 bases, with 13 bases separating them. Germline V gene data show CDR1 as SGHRS and CDR2 as YFSETQ. Corrective heart surgery yielded resections, and these provided the thymus tissue. Generated by immunoSEQ multiplex PCR, the TCRdb table keeps only in-frame clones and is missing some. The table has some 78,000 clones, around 96% seen once. The genes are TRBV5-1 and TRBJ2-7; D is perhaps TRBD2 (5 bases). The specimen sequenced was thymus tissue. The receptor's source is a boy under two years old with a congenital heart defect but otherwise immunologically healthy. CDR3 region: CASSSEGYSSYEQYF. CDR3 in DNA: TGCGCCAGCAGCTCAGAGGGTTATAGCTCCTACGAGCAGTACTTC.